The rows below give T cell receptor beta chains drawn from one sample of a study of graft-versus-host responses after intestinal transplantation. Profiling relied on immunoSEQ multiplex PCR, and the TCRdb table lists in-frame clones only, not all of them. The data hold roughly 18,000 clones, with about 95% observed a single time. The specimen comprised PBMCs, sampled 23 days after intestinal transplant. These receptors all stem from a human patient who received an intestinal transplant, so some T cells may come from the graft donor. Each CDR3 is given with its conserved first and last residue. Fields, in order: J gene, D gene, CDR3 length, clone size, V gene, CDR3 protein, CDR3 DNA. The D gene is left open where the match is weak. Clone size is stated in some rows and not others, as once, few, many or a class when expanded.

j_gene: TRBJ2-1; d_gene: TRBD2; len: 16; abundance: once; v_gene: TRBV2; CDR3aa: CASTRISREGPDEQFF; CDR3nt: TGTGCCAGCACGAGGATTAGTCGGGAGGGCCCTGATGAGCAGTTCTTC
j_gene: TRBJ1-5; d_gene: NA; len: 14; abundance: once; v_gene: TRBV6-1; CDR3aa: CASRGMDSNQPQHF; CDR3nt: TGTGCCAGCAGGGGTATGGATAGCAATCAGCCCCAGCATTTT
j_gene: TRBJ1-5; d_gene: TRBD1; len: 13; abundance: NA; v_gene: TRBV6-5; CDR3aa: CASSDREDQPQHF; CDR3nt: TGTGCCAGCAGTGACAGGGAGGATCAGCCCCAGCATTTT
j_gene: TRBJ1-4; d_gene: TRBD1; len: 16; abundance: NA; v_gene: TRBV28; CDR3aa: CASSSSEGAYNEKLFF; CDR3nt: TGTGCCAGCAGTTCCTCGGAGGGGGCCTATAATGAAAAACTGTTTTTT
j_gene: TRBJ2-2; d_gene: NA; len: 15; abundance: NA; v_gene: TRBV27; CDR3aa: CASRTLLEPTGELFF; CDR3nt: TGTGCCAGCCGGACTCTCCTTGAGCCCACCGGGGAGCTGTTTTTT
j_gene: TRBJ2-7; d_gene: NA; len: 14; abundance: NA; v_gene: TRBV5-5; CDR3aa: CASRVEIDPREQYF; CDR3nt: TGTGCCAGCAGGGTGGAGATTGACCCCAGGGAGCAGTACTTC
j_gene: TRBJ2-1; d_gene: NA; len: 14; abundance: once; v_gene: TRBV30; CDR3aa: CAWSVGAGYGEQFF; CDR3nt: TGTGCCTGGAGTGTAGGGGCAGGGTATGGGGAGCAGTTCTTC
j_gene: TRBJ2-7; d_gene: TRBD1; len: 12; abundance: NA; v_gene: TRBV4-1; CDR3aa: CASSPTGDEQYF; CDR3nt: TGCGCCAGCAGCCCCACAGGGGACGAGCAGTACTTC
j_gene: TRBJ2-2; d_gene: NA; len: 17; abundance: NA; v_gene: TRBV7-3; CDR3aa: CASSLRQGTLNTGELFF; CDR3nt: TGTGCCAGCAGCTTAAGGCAGGGAACCCTGAACACCGGGGAGCTGTTTTTT
j_gene: TRBJ2-3; d_gene: NA; len: 13; abundance: NA; v_gene: TRBV9; CDR3aa: CASSVGPTDTQYF; CDR3nt: TGTGCCAGCAGCGTAGGCCCCACAGATACGCAGTATTTT
j_gene: TRBJ2-7; d_gene: NA; len: 12; abundance: NA; v_gene: TRBV7-3; CDR3aa: CASSYDSYEQYF; CDR3nt: TGTGCCAGCAGCTATGACTCGTACGAGCAGTACTTC
j_gene: TRBJ2-3; d_gene: NA; len: 10; abundance: NA; v_gene: TRBV11-2; CDR3aa: CASSFGPQYF; CDR3nt: TGTGCCAGCAGCTTTGGCCCGCAGTATTTT
j_gene: TRBJ2-2; d_gene: TRBD1; len: 15; abundance: NA; v_gene: TRBV28; CDR3aa: CASSPPQGDTGELFF; CDR3nt: TGTGCCAGCAGTCCCCCACAGGGGGACACCGGGGAGCTGTTTTTT
j_gene: TRBJ1-5; d_gene: NA; len: 14; abundance: NA; v_gene: TRBV27; CDR3aa: CASSLMGFNQPQHF; CDR3nt: TGTGCCAGCAGTTTAATGGGGTTCAATCAGCCCCAGCATTTT
j_gene: TRBJ1-1; d_gene: NA; len: 15; abundance: NA; v_gene: TRBV7-8; CDR3aa: CASSLGGERFTEAFF; CDR3nt: TGTGCCAGCAGCTTAGGCGGGGAGCGTTTCACTGAAGCTTTCTTT
j_gene: TRBJ1-2; d_gene: NA; len: 16; abundance: NA; v_gene: TRBV15; CDR3aa: CATSRDRAGINYGYTF; CDR3nt: TGTGCCACCAGCAGAGATCGGGCAGGGATTAACTATGGCTACACCTTC
j_gene: TRBJ2-2; d_gene: NA; len: 18; abundance: NA; v_gene: TRBV27; CDR3aa: CASSSELMTGPNTGELFF; CDR3nt: TGTGCCAGCAGTTCCGAACTCATGACAGGACCGAACACCGGGGAGCTGTTTTTT
j_gene: TRBJ1-1; d_gene: NA; len: 15; abundance: once; v_gene: TRBV4-3; CDR3aa: CASSQDPGTGTEAFF; CDR3nt: TGCGCCAGCAGCCAAGACCCGGGGACGGGGACTGAAGCTTTCTTT
j_gene: TRBJ1-4; d_gene: NA; len: 13; abundance: few; v_gene: TRBV4-1; CDR3aa: CASSQVRSEKLFF; CDR3nt: TGCGCCAGCAGCCAAGTCCGGTCGGAGAAACTGTTTTTT
j_gene: TRBJ2-1; d_gene: NA; len: 18; abundance: NA; v_gene: TRBV28; CDR3aa: CASSFRGATRVSYNEQFF; CDR3nt: TGTGCCAGCAGTTTTCGGGGGGCAACTAGGGTCTCCTACAATGAGCAGTTCTTC
j_gene: TRBJ2-7; d_gene: NA; len: 14; abundance: NA; v_gene: TRBV11-2; CDR3aa: CASSLDTGTYEQYF; CDR3nt: TGTGCCAGCAGCTTAGATACAGGGACCTACGAGCAGTACTTC
j_gene: TRBJ1-4; d_gene: NA; len: 16; abundance: few; v_gene: TRBV2; CDR3aa: CASSEPDRSTNEKLFF; CDR3nt: TGTGCCAGCAGTGAACCGGACAGATCAACTAATGAAAAACTGTTTTTT
j_gene: TRBJ1-1; d_gene: NA; len: 14; abundance: NA; v_gene: TRBV2; CDR3aa: CASSVTGANTEAFF; CDR3nt: TGTGCCAGCAGTGTGACAGGTGCGAACACTGAAGCTTTCTTT
j_gene: TRBJ1-2; d_gene: NA; len: 14; abundance: few; v_gene: TRBV9; CDR3aa: CASSAQGGGYGYTF; CDR3nt: TGTGCCAGCAGCGCTCAAGGGGGGGGCTATGGCTACACCTTC
j_gene: TRBJ2-2; d_gene: NA; len: 14; abundance: NA; v_gene: TRBV6-1; CDR3aa: CASLGGRDTGELFF; CDR3nt: TGTGCCAGCTTAGGGGGTCGGGACACCGGGGAGCTGTTTTTT
j_gene: TRBJ1-1; d_gene: NA; len: 12; abundance: NA; v_gene: TRBV7-9; CDR3aa: CASSLVVQEAFF; CDR3nt: TGTGCCAGCAGCTTAGTCGTCCAGGAAGCTTTCTTT
j_gene: TRBJ2-7; d_gene: TRBD2; len: 16; abundance: once; v_gene: TRBV5-4; CDR3aa: CASSAGLAGGLYEQYF; CDR3nt: TGTGCCAGCAGCGCGGGACTAGCGGGGGGTTTGTACGAGCAGTACTTC
j_gene: TRBJ2-1; d_gene: TRBD2; len: 14; abundance: once; v_gene: TRBV11-2; CDR3aa: CASIVSSGRNEQFF; CDR3nt: TGTGCCAGCATTGTGTCTAGCGGGAGGAATGAGCAGTTCTTC
j_gene: TRBJ2-1; d_gene: NA; len: 16; abundance: NA; v_gene: TRBV29-1; CDR3aa: CSVDGLSSNTYNEQFF; CDR3nt: TGCAGCGTGGATGGACTTTCGTCTAATACCTACAATGAGCAGTTCTTC
j_gene: TRBJ2-7; d_gene: TRBD1; len: 16; abundance: NA; v_gene: TRBV4-1; CDR3aa: CASSRLGTGNSYEQYF; CDR3nt: TGCGCCAGCAGCCGTTTAGGGACAGGGAACTCCTACGAGCAGTACTTC